This is a list of T cell receptor beta chains from one sample in a study of shared clonotypes between healthy human individuals. Method: immunoSEQ multiplex PCR; TCRdb's copy keeps in-frame clones and lacks some. Among nearly 500,000 clones, around 78% were seen once, and the ten largest hold approximately 13%. The sequenced sample was PBMCs. Receptor source: a middle-aged woman in good health. Some clones in this sample may be carry-over from other donors' samples. The CDR3 runs from the conserved cysteine through the conserved F or W. The D gene is left open where the match is weak. The size of a clone is reported for some rows only, either as once, few or many, or as a class for expanded clones.

abundance	j_gene	d_gene	v_gene	CDR3nt	CDR3aa
once	TRBJ2-7	TRBD1	TRBV30	TGTGCCTGGAGTGGGCCGGGACAGAGCTCCTACGAGCAGTACTTC	CAWSGPGQSSYEQYF
.	TRBJ2-1	.	TRBV10-3	TGTGCCATCAGGGGGCAATCTAGCTCCTACAATGAGCAGTTCTTC	CAIRGQSSSYNEQFF
once	TRBJ2-3	.	TRBV7-7	TGTGCTAGCGCCATGAGTGGCGGCACAGATACGCAGTATTTT	CASAMSGGTDTQYF
.	TRBJ2-7	TRBD1	TRBV5-1	TGCGCCAGCAGCTCTTCTGGGACAGGGGGCGCGGGGGAGCAGTACTTC	CASSSSGTGGAGEQYF
once	TRBJ2-1	.	TRBV21-1	TGTGCCAGCAGCGTCAAGCGGGACTACAATGAGCAGTTCTTC	CASSVKRDYNEQFF
many	TRBJ2-2	.	TRBV7-8	TGTGCCAGCAGCTTAGAGGCCACCGGGGAGCTGTTTTTT	CASSLEATGELFF
.	TRBJ2-7	.	TRBV28	TGTGCCAGCAGTTTAAGTAGTCGGGTACTTGTTCCCTACGAGCAGTACTTC	CASSLSSRVLVPYEQYF
.	TRBJ1-4	TRBD1	TRBV11-2	TGTGCCAGCAGCTTAGAGGGACAGGGGAATGAAAAACTGCTTTTT	CASSLEGQGNEKLLF
.	TRBJ2-5	.	TRBV28	TGTGCCAGCAGTTCAGCTTTTCCAGAATCGCAAGAGACCCAGTACTTC	CASSSAFPESQETQYF
.	TRBJ2-1	.	TRBV19	TGTGCCAGTAGAGGGGGAGACTACAATGAGCAGTTCTTC	CASRGGDYNEQFF
.	TRBJ2-7	TRBD1	TRBV14	TGTGCCAGCAGCCCCGGGAGGACAGGGGCCTACGAGCAGTACTTC	CASSPGRTGAYEQYF
once	TRBJ2-2	.	TRBV9	TGTGCCAGCAGCGTAGTGGAGGGAGTGGACACCGGGGAGCTGTTTTTT	CASSVVEGVDTGELFF
.	TRBJ1-2	.	TRBV10-1	TGCGCCAGCACAGGGGACTCGCGTAACTATGGCTACACCTTC	CASTGDSRNYGYTF
.	TRBJ1-2	.	TRBV11-2	TGTGCCAGCAGCTTCACAGGGTCCGGCTACACCTTC	CASSFTGSGYTF
.	TRBJ2-5	TRBD1	TRBV5-1	TGCGCCAGCAGCTTGGGACAGGGGGTCCAAGAGACCCAGTACTTC	CASSLGQGVQETQYF
.	TRBJ2-1	.	TRBV27	TGTGCCAGCAGTCCGTTACTAGCCGCCCGAGGGGACAATGAGCAGTTCTTC	CASSPLLAARGDNEQFF
.	TRBJ2-3	TRBD2	TRBV5-1	TGCGCCAGCAGCATTCAGGGAGGGCGAAGGACAGATACGCAGTATTTT	CASSIQGGRRTDTQYF
.	TRBJ2-1	.	TRBV30	TGTGCCTGGAGTGTGGATGAGCGGACCCCTGGTGATGAGCAGTTCTTC	CAWSVDERTPGDEQFF
.	TRBJ2-1	TRBD2	TRBV29-1	TGCAGCGTCCTAGCGGGAGGGTGGGACAATGAGCAGTTCTTC	CSVLAGGWDNEQFF
.	TRBJ1-4	.	TRBV6-1	TGTGCCAGCAGTGAAATCTTTGAAAAACTGTTTTTT	CASSEIFEKLFF
once	TRBJ1-1	.	TRBV7-2	TGTGCCAGCAGCTGGGGAGGGAGGGGGACTGAAGTTTTCTTT	CASSWGGRGTEVFF
.	TRBJ2-1	TRBD1	TRBV4-3	TGCGCCAGCAGCCAAGGGGAACGACAGGGGAGGGAGCAGTTCTTC	CASSQGERQGREQFF
.	TRBJ2-1	.	TRBV7-8	TGTGCCAGCAGCTTGGGGTCGAATGAGCAGTTCTTC	CASSLGSNEQFF
.	TRBJ2-2	TRBD2	TRBV6-6	TGTGCCAGCAGCTCCGGGGGGGGCACCACCGGGGAGCTGTTTTTT	CASSSGGGTTGELFF
.	TRBJ2-7	.	TRBV27	TGTGCCAGCAGTTTAGGGCGGGGTCTACGAGAGCAGTACTTC	CASSLGRGLREQYF
.	TRBJ1-1	.	TRBV9	TGTGCCAGCAGCGTAGACCTGGGAGTAGAGACTGAAGCTTTCTTT	CASSVDLGVETEAFF
few	TRBJ2-1	.	TRBV14	TGTGCCAGCAGCCAAGTGCTCTCCTACAATGAGCAGTTCTTC	CASSQVLSYNEQFF
many	TRBJ1-1	.	TRBV7-2	TGTGCCAGCAGCTACGGACATACTGAAGCTTTCTTT	CASSYGHTEAFF
.	TRBJ2-3	.	TRBV27	TGTGCCAGCAGTTTCCAAATGGTGTCCCGCACAGATACGCAGTATTTT	CASSFQMVSRTDTQYF
.	TRBJ2-1	.	TRBV10-3	TGTGCCATCAGAAACTTGGATGAGCAGTTCTTC	CAIRNLDEQFF
.	TRBJ2-2	.	TRBV9	TGTGCCAGCAGCGTAGGAACAGGGTTCAACAGGGACACCGGGGAGCTGTTTTTT	CASSVGTGFNRDTGELFF
.	TRBJ2-7	.	TRBV28	TGTGCCAGCAGTTTCTTCAACGACTACGAGCAGTACTTC	CASSFFNDYEQYF
.	TRBJ1-5	.	TRBV4-2	TGTGCCAGCAGCCAAGGGGAGGGTGACAATCAGCCCCAGCATTTT	CASSQGEGDNQPQHF
.	TRBJ1-2	TRBD1	TRBV19	TGTGCCAGTAGCCGGGACAGGGATTACTATGGCTACACCTTC	CASSRDRDYYGYTF
few	TRBJ2-7	.	TRBV28	TGTGCCAGCCAAACAAACTACGAGCAGTACTTC	CASQTNYEQYF
.	TRBJ2-7	.	TRBV5-1	TGCGCCAGCAGCTTGGCCATAGGCGGCTACGAGCAGTACTTC	CASSLAIGGYEQYF
.	TRBJ2-1	.	TRBV7-2	TGTGCCAGCAGCCTAACAAGCGGATACAATGAGCAGTTCTTC	CASSLTSGYNEQFF
.	TRBJ2-1	.	TRBV18	TGTGCCAGCTCACCGGGACAGTTATCCCGGGACTACGGTTTCTTC	CASSPGQLSRDYGFF
.	TRBJ2-1	.	TRBV27	TGTGCCAGCAGTTCTTGGGTGGACGCAAGCTCCTACAATGAGCAGTTCTTC	CASSSWVDASSYNEQFF
few	TRBJ1-1	.	TRBV7-8	TGTGCCAGCAGCTTATTGGGGGGGCATATGAACACTGAAGCTTTCTTT	CASSLLGGHMNTEAFF
few	TRBJ2-7	.	TRBV27	TGTGCCAGCAGTTTTGAGGGACCTGAAACAAGCGAGCAGTACTTC	CASSFEGPETSEQYF
.	TRBJ2-7	.	TRBV15	TGTGCCACCATCCCGAAAGTGGAGCAGTACTTC	CATIPKVEQYF
.	TRBJ2-1	TRBD1	TRBV30	TGTGCCTGGAACCGGGGACAGCCCTACAATGAGCAGTTCTTC	CAWNRGQPYNEQFF
.	TRBJ1-1	TRBD1	TRBV5-4	TGTGCCAGCAGCTTGGACCCAGGGGGGTACACTGAAGCTTTCTTT	CASSLDPGGYTEAFF
.	TRBJ2-1	TRBD2	TRBV2	TGTGCCAGCTCTAGCGGGAGGGCCACTAGCGAGCAGTTCTTC	CASSSGRATSEQFF